This entry describes one T cell receptor (beta chain). The antigen remains unidentified. The sample belongs to a study of PD-1 blockade in classical Hodgkin lymphoma. Trimming took 8 bases from V and 0 from J, leaving 23 bases between them. Germline V CDR1 and CDR2: WSHSY, SAAADI. This CDR3 is built from 18 residues. Noted time point: newly diagnosed, previously untreated cHL patient sample. Investigators turned to newly diagnosed, untreated classical Hodgkin lymphoma PBMCs for comparison. Notes on the study in general: Nothing has yet pinned down what causes the repertoire differences, possibly disease activity or prior therapy. Newly diagnosed patients were reported to start with lower TCR diversity than healthy donors.

Some clones are missing from TCRdb's copy, which holds only in-frame ones; the method was immunoSEQ multiplex PCR. Here the sample spans tens of thousands of clones, around 90% being singletons. The J gene is TRBJ1-3, the V gene TRBV10-2; TRBD1 might be the D (6 bases). The TCR was taken from a human donor with classical Hodgkin lymphoma. The sample consisted of peripheral blood mononuclear cells (PBMCs). In DNA form, the CDR3 reads TGCGCCAGCCGAGGGAGGGAGGGACACCTAAACTCTGGAAACACCATATATTTT. Its translation: CASRGREGHLNSGNTIYF.